The rows below give T cell receptor beta chains drawn from one sample of a study of blood T cell repertoires in COVID-19. Using immunoSEQ multiplex PCR, the repertoire was profiled, and TCRdb retains in-frame clones only, with some absent. The sample comprises about 300,000 clones, approximately 85% of which are singletons, and around 2.1% rests with the top ten. Sequenced: PBMCs or T cells enriched from blood (not recorded which). The receptors here all came from a man aged 30 to 39 who had recovered from COVID-19. CDR3s include the opening cysteine and the closing phenylalanine or tryptophan. Each record gives: V gene, CDR3 protein.

>TRBV3-1/TRBV3-2
CASSSQGKHGYTF
>TRBV5-1
CASSLGRQLDEQYF
>TRBV3-1/TRBV3-2
CASSQNIARNTGELFF
>TRBV30
CAWSRTGLHF
>TRBV7-3
CASSQSGRRYNSPLHF
>TRBV5-8
CASSLTGYSGNTIYF
>TRBV19
CASSATGAEGLGRGQYF
>TRBV2
CASRGSGTRGNTIYF
>TRBV7-9
CASSLARGYGYTF
>TRBV6-5
CASSYSAGALNTEAFF
>TRBV5-4
CASRLTSGVGETQYF
>TRBV3-1/TRBV3-2
CASNLQGRNTEAFF
>TRBV5-1
CASSPGQGRTNYGYTF
>TRBV5-6
CASTPDSLARYGYTF
>TRBV27
CASRIAYEQYF
>TRBV7-9
CASSFDDGYNEQFF